A selection of T cell receptor beta chains follows, all from one sample in a study of T cell changes during pregnancy in multiple sclerosis. Only in-frame clones appear in the TCRdb table, and some are missing; sequencing was by immunoSEQ multiplex PCR. The sample lists roughly 80,000 clones, 93% occurring once. The material sequenced was peripheral blood, taken in the second trimester of pregnancy. These TCRs come from a female donor with multiple sclerosis, enrolled in a pregnancy study. Both conserved end residues are part of each CDR3. D genes are given only for firm matches. Size tells how often a clone was seen (once, few, many) or the class of an expanded clone, and some rows leave it out.

d_call	v_call	j_call	clone_size	cdr3_aa	cdr3_nt
NA	TRBV28	TRBJ2-7	NA	CASSLLDGSSYEQYF	TGTGCCAGCAGTTTATTGGACGGGAGCTCCTACGAGCAGTACTTC
TRBD2	TRBV18	TRBJ2-1	NA	CASSGRLAGEGLDEQFF	TGTGCCAGCTCAGGACGACTAGCGGGAGAGGGGTTGGATGAGCAGTTCTTC
TRBD2	TRBV19	TRBJ2-5	NA	CASSISGGQETQYF	TGTGCCAGTAGCATCAGCGGGGGCCAAGAGACCCAGTACTTC
NA	TRBV9	TRBJ2-5	NA	CASSYKAEKETQYF	TGTGCCAGCAGCTATAAGGCGGAAAAAGAGACCCAGTACTTC
NA	TRBV19	TRBJ1-3	once	CASGGPVNTIYF	TGTGCCAGTGGGGGCCCGGTGAACACCATATATTTT
TRBD1	TRBV2	TRBJ1-6	NA	CASSERGTVWLNSPLHF	TGTGCCAGCAGTGAAAGGGGGACAGTCTGGCTTAATTCACCCCTCCACTTT
NA	TRBV10-3	TRBJ2-7	NA	CAIQQGYEQYF	TGTGCCATCCAACAGGGCTACGAGCAGTACTTC
TRBD1	TRBV9	TRBJ1-4	NA	CASSAGQGYEKLFF	TGTGCCAGCAGCGCGGGACAGGGGTATGAAAAACTGTTTTTT
TRBD1	TRBV7-3	TRBJ2-7	NA	CASSTSGGTAHF	TGTGCCAGCAGCACCTCAGGGGGAACGGCGCACTTC
NA	TRBV6-1	TRBJ1-1	NA	CASSATIGEAFF	TGTGCCAGCAGTGCAACTATCGGTGAAGCTTTCTTT
TRBD1	TRBV9	TRBJ1-2	NA	CASSVGQLGDGYTF	TGTGCCAGCAGCGTGGGACAGTTAGGGGATGGCTACACCTTC
NA	TRBV2	TRBJ2-7	NA	CASRSGQLDEQYF	TGTGCCAGCAGGTCAGGACAACTCGACGAGCAGTACTTC
TRBD2	TRBV9	TRBJ2-1	NA	CASSHTSGGVNEQFF	TGTGCCAGCAGCCACACTAGCGGGGGGGTTAATGAGCAGTTCTTC
NA	TRBV27	TRBJ1-2	NA	CASSFRGNYGYTF	TGTGCCAGCAGTTTTCGGGGGAACTATGGCTACACCTTC
NA	TRBV7-6	TRBJ2-1	NA	CASSTRYRQEYNEQFF	TGTGCCAGCAGCACACGATACAGACAGGAATACAATGAGCAGTTCTTC
TRBD1	TRBV7-8	TRBJ1-6	NA	CASSPGQLASPLHF	TGTGCCAGCAGCCCGGGACAGTTGGCGTCACCCCTCCACTTT
NA	TRBV23-1	TRBJ1-4	once	CAGPQGEKLFF	TGCGCCGGACCGCAGGGGGAAAAACTGTTTTTT
NA	TRBV13	TRBJ2-2	NA	CASRFGAGNTGELFF	TGTGCCAGCAGGTTTGGGGCAGGGAACACCGGGGAGCTGTTTTTT
TRBD1	TRBV11-2	TRBJ2-5	NA	CASSFGTGGGQETQYF	TGTGCCAGCAGCTTCGGGACAGGGGGCGGGCAAGAGACCCAGTACTTC
NA	TRBV15	TRBJ2-7	NA	CATSRSLSARDEQYF	TGTGCCACCAGCCGCTCCCTATCGGCGCGGGACGAGCAGTACTTC
NA	TRBV7-6	TRBJ1-1	NA	CASSLGGKNTEAFF	TGTGCCAGCAGCTTAGGGGGCAAGAACACTGAAGCTTTCTTT
TRBD1	TRBV30	TRBJ1-2	NA	CAWSTGGGYGYTF	TGTGCCTGGAGCACAGGGGGCGGCTATGGCTACACCTTC
TRBD1	TRBV6-5	TRBJ2-3	NA	CASSSYRDRARDTQYF	TGTGCCAGCAGTTCCTACCGGGACAGGGCCCGAGATACGCAGTATTTT
NA	TRBV28	TRBJ1-4	NA	CASSWDTINEKLFF	TGTGCCAGCAGTTGGGACACCATAAATGAAAAACTGTTTTTT
TRBD1	TRBV11-2	TRBJ2-1	NA	CASSPPKQGARDEQFF	TGTGCCAGCAGCCCGCCGAAACAGGGGGCTAGGGATGAGCAGTTCTTC
TRBD2	TRBV5-4	TRBJ2-2	NA	CASSFQLAGGTGELFF	TGTGCCAGCAGCTTCCAACTAGCGGGGGGTACCGGGGAGCTGTTTTTT